The clone carrying this T cell receptor delta chain has at least ten counts. Antigen unknown. The sample originates from a study of γδ T cells in repeated Plasmodium falciparum infection. At the level of the study: Age- and gender-matched Australian children served as comparison for malaria-exposed Malian children. Timepoints: baseline, immediately before selected infections, and 21 days after every infection. Study-wide results and caveats: In Vdelta2-negative, largely Vdelta1+, gammadelta repertoires, repeated controlled infections appeared to drive clonal selection waves.

Gammadelta T cells were flow-sorted from PBMC into Vgamma9/Vdelta2+ and Vdelta2-negative populations for bulk analysis. Germline values: CDR1 TSWWSYY, CDR2 QGS. V lost 1 base to trimming and J lost 0 bases; unmatched junction nucleotides: 23. The CDR3 length is 24 residues. TCRdb made new clone calls on the multiplex PCR reads using CATT. Among roughly 90,000 delta-chain clones listed, around 1.4% were seen once. Material: gamma-delta T cells from blood. This sequence was found in a pool of human donors (malaria-infected and uninfected, not separated). The chain is built from TRDV1 and TRDJ1; 13 positions match TRDD3. The CDR3 DNA sequence: TGTGCTCTTGGGGAACCGGCCTACGCCCTTACTGGGGGATACGCGCGGGAGTACACCGATAAACTCATCTTT. Translated: CALGEPAYALTGGYAREYTDKLIF.